This T cell receptor (beta chain) was captured in a study of T cell responses to AZD1222 COVID-19 vaccine. CDR1 and CDR2 from the germline V gene are LNHDA and SQIVND (reference sequence). V was pared by 5 bases and J by 0 bases, with 11 bases of the junction left unmatched. CDR3 length: 18 residues. Study-wide results and limits: Spike-specific TCR depth and breadth grew after two AZD1222 doses. Researchers took repertoire samples only after the peak T cell response had come. It was only a handful of AZD1222 recipients who were seropositive at baseline. Clonal diversity may have been underestimated in mostly white British donors.

Sequencing used immunoSEQ multiplex PCR; TCRdb keeps in-frame clones, though not all of them. The data show 150,000 to 180,000 clones, with 88% seen just once and 2.5% to 4% held by the top ten. A remark on this clone: Its matching antigen is unknown.

V usage is TRBV19 and J usage is TRBJ2-3; 10 bases fit TRBD1. The source was peripheral blood, collected on day 0 of AZD1222 vaccination. The clonotype originates from an adult in good health. The CDR3 nucleotides read TGTGCCAGTAGTCGGCCGGGACAGGGGCTCCCTAGCACAGATACGCAGTATTTT. Translated, it gives CASSRPGQGLPSTDTQYF.